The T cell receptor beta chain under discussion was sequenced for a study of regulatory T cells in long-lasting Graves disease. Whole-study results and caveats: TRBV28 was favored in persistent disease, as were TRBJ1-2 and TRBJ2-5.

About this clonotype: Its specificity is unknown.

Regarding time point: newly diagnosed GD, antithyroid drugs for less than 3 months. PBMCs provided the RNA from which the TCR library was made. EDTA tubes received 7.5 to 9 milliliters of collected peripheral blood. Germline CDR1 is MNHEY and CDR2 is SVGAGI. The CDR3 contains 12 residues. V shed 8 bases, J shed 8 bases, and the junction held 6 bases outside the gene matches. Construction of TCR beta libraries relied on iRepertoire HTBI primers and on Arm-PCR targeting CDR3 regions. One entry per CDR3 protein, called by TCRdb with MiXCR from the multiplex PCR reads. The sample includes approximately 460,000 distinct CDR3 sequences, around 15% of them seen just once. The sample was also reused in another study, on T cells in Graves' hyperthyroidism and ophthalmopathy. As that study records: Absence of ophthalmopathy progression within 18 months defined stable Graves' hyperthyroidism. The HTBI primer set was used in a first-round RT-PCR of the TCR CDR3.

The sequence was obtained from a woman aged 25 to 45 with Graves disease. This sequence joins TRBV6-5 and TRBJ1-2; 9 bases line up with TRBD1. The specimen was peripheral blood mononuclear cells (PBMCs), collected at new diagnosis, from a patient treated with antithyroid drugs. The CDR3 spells CASCSDRGGYTF. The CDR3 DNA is TGTGCCAGCTGTTCGGACAGGGGCGGCTACACCTTC.